Included here is one TCR beta chain sequence, with context. The clone's antigen remains unknown. No much larger clone is present one base from it, and per-base qualities are unavailable. This sample is part of a study of blood T cell repertoires in COVID-19 (dated by TCRdb to the early 2020s). Background on the whole study: Samples from collaborators originated in the United States, Italy and Spain and spanned both the acute and convalescent phases of COVID-19. The material from the prospective study consisted of cDNA or gDNA derived from T cells, B-cell-depleted T cells, or PBMCs. Subjects who had been exposed to COVID-19, were actively infected with it, or had recovered from it provided the deeply sampled blood TCRbeta repertoires that made up the dataset. The repertoires were released in a freely available public database meant as a resource for research on the immune response to SARS-CoV-2. The samples were drawn from two sources: the first 160 participants of the ongoing ImmuneRACE study, and 1,000 to 1,500 subjects contributed by 6 global collaborators. Nearly every sample came with metadata listing a de-identified subject ID, COVID-19 status, age in years and sex. Where available, HLA class I and class II types were obtained from metadata supplied by the sample provider rather than from assay-based typing.

TCRbeta CDR3 regions were amplified from genomic DNA by means of the immunoSEQ Assay, a bias-controlled multiplex PCR. In the source study's methods: The number of nucleated cells in each sample was estimated from the amplification of reference gene primers within the assay. To quantify the absolute abundance of each unique TCRbeta CDR3 rearrangement, sequence reads were collapsed and filtered. For each sample, productive Simpson clonality was calculated by taking the square root of Simpson's diversity index across productive rearrangements. This is the immuneACCESS table as TCRdb keeps it, with only in-frame sequences that have V and J called. A part of the clones is gone; compared with another copy, unresolved V genes explain less than half, and the rest is unexplained. The DNA was the basis for D and trimming; V, J and clone size are from that table. The sample table shows about 130,000 clones, and 80% to 85% are seen once. Clones ranked in the top ten supply about 3.8% of the sample.

The collaborating institutions used their own protocols to collect whole blood in K2EDTA tubes. For TCRbeta analysis, collaborators shipped samples as frozen whole blood, isolated PBMCs, or DNA extracted from either of those sample types. As encoded in the germline V gene, CDR1 is MGHDK while CDR2 is SYGVNS. The CDR3 contains 16 residues, cysteine and phenylalanine counted. Solely the CDR3 DNA is kept, with 48 bases framed from the first base. V gives up 0 bases and J gives up 10 bases, and the segment between their germline ends measures 16 bases. General findings and caveats noted by the study authors: The amount of clinical and demographic metadata varied by source and participant and was provided uncurated.

The chain was built from TRBV25-1 and TRBJ1-6, with no confidently assigned D gene. The TCR was taken from a woman in her forties or fifties with acute or convalescent COVID-19. Material for sequencing was peripheral blood. The CDR3 region has the sequence CASSEYGGNGYSPLHF. In nucleotide form, the sequence is TGTGCCAGCAGTGAATATGGCGGGAACGGGTACTCACCCCTCCACTTT.